Included here is one T cell receptor (beta chain) sequence, with context. The entry originates in a study of blood T cells in healthy people across ages. Primed by a sample-barcoded 5' primer and a J-beta primer mix, a second PCR proceeded for about 7 to 11 cycles. One entry per CDR3 protein results from TCRdb running MiXCR on the 5' RACE reads. The table records hundreds of thousands of distinct CDR3 sequences, 45% to 60% of them present only once. CDR1 is SQVTM, CDR2 ANQGSEA, per germline. The V end lost 3 bases, the J end lost 4 bases, and 9 bases lay between the germline ends. The CDR3 runs 12 residues.

Sequencing used blood. V gene TRBV29-1 combines with J gene TRBJ1-2; D remains ambiguous. The clonotype comes from a woman aged 80 or over in good health. CDR3 DNA sequence: TGCAGCGTTGACTGGAAAGTCTATGGCTACACCTTC. Translating gives CSVDWKVYGYTF.